In its sample, the clone carrying this TCR beta chain was seen many times. No antigen is known for it. Patients with uncontrolled infections, other autoimmune diseases, pregnancy or lactation were excluded. The diagnoses drew upon clinical symptoms, serum thyroxine and TRAb, thyroid ultrasound and orbital computed tomography. With 6 bases clipped from V and 2 bases from J, the junction kept 6 bases outside the gene matches. CDR1 MGHRA and CDR2 YSYEKL come from the germline V gene. The CDR3 spans 15 residues. Amplified TCR beta CDR3 regions derived from RNA transcripts. A set of HTBI primers served as the primers for a first-round RT-PCR of the TCR CDR3. TCRdb redid the calling of the multiplex PCR reads with MiXCR, one entry per CDR3 protein. The table includes fewer than 350,000 distinct CDR3 sequences, about an eighth detected once. These data originate in a study of T cells in Graves' hyperthyroidism and ophthalmopathy.

Findings and caveats of the study: Clonotypes that were expanded in thyroid above 0.001 mostly appeared in blood too.

This chain joins TRBV4-1 and TRBJ1-1; 10 nucleotides line up with TRBD1. The sequence was collected from a woman in her twenties or thirties with Graves' hyperthyroidism that later progressed to Graves' ophthalmopathy. Material for sequencing was blood. DNA of the CDR3: TGCGCCAGCAGGGGGACAGGGGTCGTAAACACTGAAGCTTTCTTT. Its translation is CASRGTGVVNTEAFF.